These T cell receptor beta chains were read from a single sample in a study of shared clonotypes between healthy human individuals. Only in-frame clones appear in the TCRdb table, and some are missing; sequencing was by immunoSEQ multiplex PCR. The data hold about 2 million clones, with 90% to 95% observed a single time. Sequencing was carried out using naive CD4+ T cells sorted from blood. These receptors came from a man aged 18 to 35 in good health. The CDR3 runs from the conserved cysteine through the conserved F or W. D genes are given only for firm matches. Expanded clones are given a class, and other clones once, few, many or no size at all.

V	D	size	J	DNA	CDR3
TRBV15	-	once	TRBJ1-6	TGTGCCACCAGCAGGGTGCGATACTCCTATAATTCACCCCTCCACTTT	CATSRVRYSYNSPLHF
TRBV10-3	-	-	TRBJ2-3	TGTGCCATCAGTGTGGGCGAGAGGACGCAGTATTTT	CAISVGERTQYF
TRBV18	-	-	TRBJ2-7	TGTGCCAGCTCACCTACAGTACTCAAGGGCTACGAGCAGTACTTC	CASSPTVLKGYEQYF
TRBV7-2	-	-	TRBJ2-2	TGTGCCAGCAGCTTTGGGAGGCGCATCGGGGAGCTGTTTTTT	CASSFGRRIGELFF
TRBV27	-	many	TRBJ1-1	TGTGCCAGCAGTCCTCAGGGGATAGCTGAAGCTTTCTTT	CASSPQGIAEAFF
TRBV5-6	-	-	TRBJ2-7	TGTGCCAGCAGCTTCTGGGGGCAGAGCAACTACGAGCAGTACTTC	CASSFWGQSNYEQYF
TRBV5-1	TRBD1	-	TRBJ2-5	TGCGCCAGCAGCAGACAGGGGATACAAGAGACCCAGTACTTC	CASSRQGIQETQYF
TRBV19	-	-	TRBJ1-5	TGTGCCAGTAGTATAGGGGGAGTAAACAATCAGCCCCAGCATTTT	CASSIGGVNNQPQHF
TRBV7-9	TRBD1	-	TRBJ1-2	TGTGCCAGCAGCTCACTAAACGTGACAGGGCAATATGGCTACACCTTC	CASSSLNVTGQYGYTF
TRBV30	-	-	TRBJ1-5	TGTGCCTGGAGCTCCATCGCGGGGGGGCCCCAGCATTTT	CAWSSIAGGPQHF
TRBV28	-	-	TRBJ2-7	TGTGCCAGCAGACTGACAGACTACGAGCAGTACTTC	CASRLTDYEQYF
TRBV30	TRBD1	-	TRBJ2-7	TGTGCCTGGAGGGTAGCGGGGACAGGGGCACGCGGGCAGTACTTC	CAWRVAGTGARGQYF
TRBV9	TRBD1	-	TRBJ2-2	TGTGCCAGCAGCGAGGAACAGGGGGAGCGGGACACCGGGGAGCTGTTTTTT	CASSEEQGERDTGELFF
TRBV5-1	-	-	TRBJ1-6	TGCGCCAGCAGCTGGGGAAAATTAGGACATTCACCCCTCCACTTT	CASSWGKLGHSPLHF
TRBV11-2	-	-	TRBJ1-4	TGTGCCAGCAGCCTGGGACAAGTTGCAACTAATGAAAAACTGTTTTTT	CASSLGQVATNEKLFF
TRBV2	-	-	TRBJ1-1	TGTGCCAGCAGTGAACAGGCCTCAATGAACACTGAAGCTTTCTTT	CASSEQASMNTEAFF
TRBV5-1	-	-	TRBJ1-6	TGCGCCAGCAGCCACGACAGGAATTCACCCCTCCACTTT	CASSHDRNSPLHF
TRBV7-2	-	-	TRBJ1-4	TGTGCCAGCAGCTTACAGGGGAATAAAGAAAAACTGTTTTTT	CASSLQGNKEKLFF
TRBV7-2	TRBD1	-	TRBJ1-2	TGTGCCAGCAGCGTCGACCGGGACAGGGCTAACTATGGCTACACCTTC	CASSVDRDRANYGYTF
TRBV20-1	-	-	TRBJ2-5	TGCAGTGCTGGGGGACAAGAGACCCAGTACTTC	CSAGGQETQYF
TRBV5-1	-	-	TRBJ2-7	TGCGCCAGCAGCTCTGGTGCAAGCCAGCCCTACGAGCAGTACTTC	CASSSGASQPYEQYF
TRBV4-2	TRBD2	-	TRBJ2-3	TGTGCCAGCAGCCAAGCGGCTAGCGGGGGCCTCCGGGGGGATACGCAGTATTTT	CASSQAASGGLRGDTQYF
TRBV19	-	many	TRBJ1-1	TGTGCCAGTACCATTGAGGTTGGAACTGAAGCTTTCTTT	CASTIEVGTEAFF